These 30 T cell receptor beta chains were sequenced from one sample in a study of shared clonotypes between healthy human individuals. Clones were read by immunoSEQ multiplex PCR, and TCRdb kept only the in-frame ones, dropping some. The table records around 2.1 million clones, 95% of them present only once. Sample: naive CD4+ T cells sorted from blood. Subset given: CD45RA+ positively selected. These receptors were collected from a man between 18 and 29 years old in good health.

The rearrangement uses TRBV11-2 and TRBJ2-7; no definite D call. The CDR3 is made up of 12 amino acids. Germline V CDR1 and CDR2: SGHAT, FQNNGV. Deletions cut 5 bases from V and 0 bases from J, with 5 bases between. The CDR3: CASSQSSYEQYF. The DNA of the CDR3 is TGTGCCAGCAGCCAGAGCTCCTACGAGCAGTACTTC.

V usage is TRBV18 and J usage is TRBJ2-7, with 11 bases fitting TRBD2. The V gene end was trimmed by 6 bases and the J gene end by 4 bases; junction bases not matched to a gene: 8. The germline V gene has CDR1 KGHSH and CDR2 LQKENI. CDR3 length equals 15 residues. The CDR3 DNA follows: TGTGCCAGCTCCAAAACTAGCGGGGGATTATACGAGCAGTACTTC. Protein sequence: CASSKTSGGLYEQYF.

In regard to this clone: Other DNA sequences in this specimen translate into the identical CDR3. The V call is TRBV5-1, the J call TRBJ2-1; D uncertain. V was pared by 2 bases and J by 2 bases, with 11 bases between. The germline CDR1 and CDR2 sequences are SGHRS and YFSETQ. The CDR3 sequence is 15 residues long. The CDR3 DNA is TGCGCCAGCAGCTTAGTGGGGAACCCCTACAATGAGCAGTTCTTC. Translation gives CASSLVGNPYNEQFF.

The CDR3 spells CASSLEEGIGEAFF. The CDR3 DNA reads as TGCGCCAGCAGCTTGGAGGAGGGAATAGGGGAAGCTTTCTTT. The chain links TRBV5-1 to TRBJ1-1; D gene uncertain. In germline, CDR1 is SGHRS, CDR2 YFSETQ. The CDR3 extends over 14 amino acids. Trimming shortened V by 0 bases and J by 8 bases, and 14 bases separated the two germline ends.

In DNA, the CDR3 is TGTGCCAGCAGCTTACCCGGGACAGGGGGCTTAGAGACCCAGTACTTC. It yields the protein CASSLPGTGGLETQYF. The chain couples TRBV11-2 to TRBJ2-5; TRBD1 matches at 12 bases. Losses at the gene ends were 2 bases for V and 4 bases for J; bases not matched to a gene: 5. This CDR3 region has 16 residues. Germline V gene lookup returns CDR1 SGHAT and CDR2 FQNNGV.

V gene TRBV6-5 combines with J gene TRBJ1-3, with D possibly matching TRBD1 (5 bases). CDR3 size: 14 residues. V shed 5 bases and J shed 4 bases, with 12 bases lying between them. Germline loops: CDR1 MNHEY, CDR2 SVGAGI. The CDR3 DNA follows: TGTGCCAGCAGTCCCGGGACGCCAGGAAACACCATATATTTT. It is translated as CASSPGTPGNTIYF.

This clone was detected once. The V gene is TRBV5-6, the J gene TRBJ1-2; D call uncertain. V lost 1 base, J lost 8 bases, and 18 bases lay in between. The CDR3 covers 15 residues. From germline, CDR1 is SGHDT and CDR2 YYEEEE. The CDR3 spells CASSLRSTGTSGYTF. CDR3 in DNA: TGTGCCAGCAGCTTGAGGAGCACGGGAACCAGCGGCTACACCTTC.

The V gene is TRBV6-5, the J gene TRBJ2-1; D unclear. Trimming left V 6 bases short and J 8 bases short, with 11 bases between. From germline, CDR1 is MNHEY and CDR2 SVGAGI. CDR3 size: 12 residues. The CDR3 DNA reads TGTGCCAGCAGGAGCACGTTCGATGAGCAGTTCTTC. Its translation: CASRSTFDEQFF.

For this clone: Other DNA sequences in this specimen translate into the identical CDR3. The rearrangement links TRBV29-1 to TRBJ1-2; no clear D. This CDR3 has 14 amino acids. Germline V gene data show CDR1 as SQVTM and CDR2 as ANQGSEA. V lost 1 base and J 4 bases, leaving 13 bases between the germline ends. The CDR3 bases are TGCAGCGTTGAAGGGACGGGCAGCCCCTATGGCTACACCTTC. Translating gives CSVEGTGSPYGYTF.

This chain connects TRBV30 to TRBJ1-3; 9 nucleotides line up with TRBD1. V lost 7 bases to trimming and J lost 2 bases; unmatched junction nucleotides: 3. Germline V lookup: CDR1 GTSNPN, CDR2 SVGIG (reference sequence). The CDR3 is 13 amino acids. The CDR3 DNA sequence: TGTGCCTCTAGACAGGGGGCTGGAAACACCATATATTTT. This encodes CASRQGAGNTIYF. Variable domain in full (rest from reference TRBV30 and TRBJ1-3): SQTIHQWPATLVQPVGSPLSLECTVEGTSNPNLYWYRQAAGRGLQLLFYSVGIGQISSEVPQNLSASRPQDRQFILSSKKLLLSDSGFYLCASRQGAGNTIYFGEGSWLTVV.

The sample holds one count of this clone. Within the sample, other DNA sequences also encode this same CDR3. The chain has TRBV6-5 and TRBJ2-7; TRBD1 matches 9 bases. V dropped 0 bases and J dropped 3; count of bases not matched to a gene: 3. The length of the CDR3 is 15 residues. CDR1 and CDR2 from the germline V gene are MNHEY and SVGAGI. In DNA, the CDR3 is TGTGCCAGCAGTTACTCGGGGACAGGGATCTACGAGCAGTACTTC. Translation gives CASSYSGTGIYEQYF.

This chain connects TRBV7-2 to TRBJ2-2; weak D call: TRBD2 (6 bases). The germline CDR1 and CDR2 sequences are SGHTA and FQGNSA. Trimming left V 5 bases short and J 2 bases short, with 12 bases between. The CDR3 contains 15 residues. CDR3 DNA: TGTGCCAGCAGCCAGAGACTAGGAAACACCGGGGAGCTGTTTTTT. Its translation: CASSQRLGNTGELFF.

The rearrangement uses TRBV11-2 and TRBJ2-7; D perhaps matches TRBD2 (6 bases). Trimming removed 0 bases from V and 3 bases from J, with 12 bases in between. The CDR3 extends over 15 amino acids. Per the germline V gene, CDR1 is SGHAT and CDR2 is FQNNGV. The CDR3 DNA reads TGTGCCAGCAGCTTAGAGAGGAGGGTTCGCTACGAGCAGTACTTC. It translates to CASSLERRVRYEQYF. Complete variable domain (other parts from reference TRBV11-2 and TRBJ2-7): EAGVAQSPRYKIIEKRQSVAFWCNPISGHATLYWYQQILGQGPKLLIQFQNNGVVDDSQLPKDRFSAERLKGVDSTLKIQPAKLEDSAVYLCASSLERRVRYEQYFGPGTRLTVT.

CDR3 bases: TGTGCCATCAGTGAGCGGGCGGAGAGCTACACCTTC. Translation gives CAISERAESYTF. The chain joins TRBV10-3 to TRBJ1-2; D ambiguous. Trimming took 2 bases from V and 9 from J, leaving 10 bases between them. CDR1 is ENHRY, CDR2 SYGVKD, per germline. This CDR3 comprises 12 residues.

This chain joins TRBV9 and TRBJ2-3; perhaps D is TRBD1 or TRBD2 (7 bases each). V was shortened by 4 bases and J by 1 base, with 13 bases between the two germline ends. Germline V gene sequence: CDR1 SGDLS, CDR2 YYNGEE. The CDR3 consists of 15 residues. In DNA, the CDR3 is TGTGCCAGCAGCCCAGGGGGGGCTCGCACAGATACGCAGTATTTT. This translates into CASSPGGARTDTQYF. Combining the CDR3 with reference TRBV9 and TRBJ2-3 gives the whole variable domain DSGVTQTPKHLITATGQRVTLRCSPRSGDLSVYWYQQSLDQGLQFLIQYYNGEERAKGNILERFSAQQFPDLHSELNLSSLELGDSALYFCASSPGGARTDTQYFGPGTRLTVL.

Here the CDR3 DNA reads TGCGCCAGCAAAGGAGTACAAGAGACCCAGTACTTC. This codes for CASKGVQETQYF. The J gene is TRBJ2-5, the V gene TRBV5-1; D unclear. The CDR3 extends over 12 amino acids. Germline loops: CDR1 SGHRS, CDR2 YFSETQ. Trimming cost V 6 bases and J 2 bases, with 8 bases left between them.

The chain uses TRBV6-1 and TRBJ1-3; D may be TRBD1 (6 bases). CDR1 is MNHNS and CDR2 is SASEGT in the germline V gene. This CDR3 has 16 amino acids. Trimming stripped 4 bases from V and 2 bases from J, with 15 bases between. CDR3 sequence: CASSGTGATAGNTIYF. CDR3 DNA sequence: TGTGCCAGCAGTGGGACGGGGGCTACCGCTGGAAACACCATATATTTT.

The CDR3 DNA follows: TGTGCCAGCAGCTTGGCCGGGACAGGGCTCGGGGAGCTGTTTTTT. It specifies CASSLAGTGLGELFF. This rearrangement joins TRBV11-1 to TRBJ2-2; 9 bases map to TRBD1. This CDR3 spans 15 amino acids. V dropped 3 bases and J dropped 7; count of bases not matched to a gene: 6. Germline CDR1 is SGHAT and CDR2 is FQDESV (reference sequence).

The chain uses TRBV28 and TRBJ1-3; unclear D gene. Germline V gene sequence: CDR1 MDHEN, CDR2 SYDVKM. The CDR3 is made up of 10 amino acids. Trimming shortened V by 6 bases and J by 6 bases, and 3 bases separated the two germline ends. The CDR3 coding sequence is TGTGCCAGCAGACAAAACACCATATATTTT. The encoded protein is CASRQNTIYF.

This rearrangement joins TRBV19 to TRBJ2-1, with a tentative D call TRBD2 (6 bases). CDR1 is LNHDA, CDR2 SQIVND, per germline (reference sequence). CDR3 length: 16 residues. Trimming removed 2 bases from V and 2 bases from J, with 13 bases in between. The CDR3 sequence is CASSISGGGTYNEQFF. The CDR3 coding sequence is TGTGCCAGTAGTATAAGTGGGGGAGGCACCTACAATGAGCAGTTCTTC.

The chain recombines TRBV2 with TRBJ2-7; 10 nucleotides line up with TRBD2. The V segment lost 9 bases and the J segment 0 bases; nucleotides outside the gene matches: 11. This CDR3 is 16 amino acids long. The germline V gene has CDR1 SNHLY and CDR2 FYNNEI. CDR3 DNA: TGTGCCAGTAAGGGTTTAAGCGGGAGGGCCTCCTACGAGCAGTACTTC. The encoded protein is CASKGLSGRASYEQYF.

CDR3 nucleotides: TGTGCCAGCAGCTTGGTGGGCGGGGGGCCTCAAGAGACCCAGTACTTC. This gives the protein CASSLVGGGPQETQYF. The rearrangement joins TRBV5-4 to TRBJ2-5, with TRBD2 identical over 8 bases. CDR1 is SGHNT and CDR2 is YYREEE in the germline V gene (reference sequence). The CDR3 runs 16 residues. The V gene end was trimmed by 0 bases and the J gene end by 2 bases; junction bases not matched to a gene: 6. The complete variable domain, with remaining parts taken from reference TRBV5-4 and TRBJ2-5, reads ETGVTQSPTHLIKTRGQQVTLRCSSQSGHNTVSWYQQALGQGPQFIFQYYREEENGRGNFPPRFSGLQFPNYSSELNVNALELDDSALYLCASSLVGGGPQETQYFGPGTRLLVL.

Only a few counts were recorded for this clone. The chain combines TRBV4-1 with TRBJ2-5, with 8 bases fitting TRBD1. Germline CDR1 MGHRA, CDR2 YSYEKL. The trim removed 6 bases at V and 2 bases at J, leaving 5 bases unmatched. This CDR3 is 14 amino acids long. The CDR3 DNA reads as TGCGCCAGCAGAATGACAGGGGATCAAGAGACCCAGTACTTC. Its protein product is CASRMTGDQETQYF.

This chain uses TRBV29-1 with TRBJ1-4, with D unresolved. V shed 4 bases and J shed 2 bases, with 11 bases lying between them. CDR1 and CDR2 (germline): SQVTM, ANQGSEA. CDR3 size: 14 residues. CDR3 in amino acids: CSVGGVGTNEKLFF. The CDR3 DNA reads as TGCAGCGTTGGTGGGGTTGGGACTAATGAAAAACTGTTTTTT.

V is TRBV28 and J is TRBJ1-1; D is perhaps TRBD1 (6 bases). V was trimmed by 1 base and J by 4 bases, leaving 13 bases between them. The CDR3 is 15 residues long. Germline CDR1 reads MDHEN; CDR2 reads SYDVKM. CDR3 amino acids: CASSLSDRRGTEAFF. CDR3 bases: TGTGCCAGCAGTTTATCCGACAGGCGTGGCACTGAAGCTTTCTTT.

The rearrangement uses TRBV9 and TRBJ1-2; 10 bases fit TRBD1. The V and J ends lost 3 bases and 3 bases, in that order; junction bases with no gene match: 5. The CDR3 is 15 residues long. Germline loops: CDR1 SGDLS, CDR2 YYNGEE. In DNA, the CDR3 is TGTGCCAGCAGCGGACAGGGGGCTCCTGACTATGGCTACACCTTC. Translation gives CASSGQGAPDYGYTF.

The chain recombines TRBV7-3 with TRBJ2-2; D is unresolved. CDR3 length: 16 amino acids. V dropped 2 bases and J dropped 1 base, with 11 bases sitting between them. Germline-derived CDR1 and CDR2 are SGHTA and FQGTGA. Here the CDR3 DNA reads TGTGCCAGCAGCTTAGAACGACCCAGGAACACCGGGGAGCTGTTTTTT. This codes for CASSLERPRNTGELFF.

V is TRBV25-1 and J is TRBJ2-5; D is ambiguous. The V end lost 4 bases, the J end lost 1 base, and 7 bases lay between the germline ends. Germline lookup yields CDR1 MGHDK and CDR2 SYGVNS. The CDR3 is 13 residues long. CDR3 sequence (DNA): TGTGCCAGCAGTGGGGCCAGCCAAGAGACCCAGTACTTC. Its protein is CASSGASQETQYF.

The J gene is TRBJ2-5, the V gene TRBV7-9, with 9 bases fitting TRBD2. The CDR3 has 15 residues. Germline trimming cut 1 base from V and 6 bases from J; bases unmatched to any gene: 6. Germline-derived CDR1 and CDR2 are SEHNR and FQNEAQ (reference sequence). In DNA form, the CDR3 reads TGTGCCAGCAGCTTAGGTGGTAGCGGGGGAAAGACCCAGTACTTC. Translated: CASSLGGSGGKTQYF.

The chain's CDR3 is CASSVWRDRVPNEQFF. The CDR3 DNA sequence: TGTGCCAGCAGTGTGTGGAGAGACAGGGTACCCAATGAGCAGTTCTTC. The chain is built from TRBV6-1 and TRBJ2-1; 7 nucleotides agree with TRBD1. After removal of 4 bases from V and 6 bases from J, the junction contained 12 bases not matched to a gene. The germline CDR1 and CDR2 sequences are MNHNS and SASEGT. The CDR3 runs to 16 residues.